This TCR beta chain was captured in a study of T cell responses to AZD1222 COVID-19 vaccine. The wider study: Second-dose intervals near 4 or 12 weeks were combined.

The CDR3 sequence is 17 residues long. CDR1 SGHNT and CDR2 YYREEE come from the germline V gene (reference sequence). V lost 1 base and J 7 bases, leaving 20 bases between the germline ends. Profiled with immunoSEQ multiplex PCR; TCRdb holds only in-frame clones, not every one. The sample lists about 150,000 clones; more than 85% were seen once. Concerning this clone itself: Its specificity is not known.

Study-level results: A reported finding is that nearly half of spike-specific TCRs target unmutated variant regions. Mostly white British, mostly female donors; authors suggested clonal diversity may be underestimated.

Sequences were derived from peripheral blood, sampled on day 0 of AZD1222 vaccination. This clonotype originated in an adult in good health. This chain links TRBV5-4 with TRBJ2-2; D tentatively fits TRBD1 or TRBD2 (7 bases each). CDR3 in amino acids: CASSLSLLAGGGGELFF. For the CDR3, the DNA is TGTGCCAGCAGCTTGTCCCTCCTAGCAGGGGGGGGCGGGGAGCTGTTTTTT.